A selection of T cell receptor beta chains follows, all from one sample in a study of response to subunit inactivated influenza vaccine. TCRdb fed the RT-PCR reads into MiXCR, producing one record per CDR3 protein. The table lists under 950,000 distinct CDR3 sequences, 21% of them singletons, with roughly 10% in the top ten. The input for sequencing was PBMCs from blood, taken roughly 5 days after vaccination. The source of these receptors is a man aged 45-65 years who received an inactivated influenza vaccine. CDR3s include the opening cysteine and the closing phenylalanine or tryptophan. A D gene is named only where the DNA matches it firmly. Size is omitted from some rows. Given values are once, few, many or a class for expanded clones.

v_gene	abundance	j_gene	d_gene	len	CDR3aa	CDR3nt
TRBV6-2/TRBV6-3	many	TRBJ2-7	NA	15	CASRPTGRYSYEQYF	TGTGCCAGCAGACCAACTGGACGGTACTCCTACGAGCAGTACTTC
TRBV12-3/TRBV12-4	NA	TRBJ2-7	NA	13	CASGQGIPYEQYF	TGTGCCAGTGGCCAGGGGATTCCCTACGAGCAGTACTTC
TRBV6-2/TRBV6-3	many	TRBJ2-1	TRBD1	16	CATQERAHRGYNEQFF	TGTGCCACGCAGGAAAGAGCCCACAGGGGTTACAATGAGCAGTTCTTC
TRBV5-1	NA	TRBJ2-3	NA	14	CASSFRLGADTQYF	TGCGCCAGCAGCTTTCGGCTCGGGGCAGATACGCAGTATTTT
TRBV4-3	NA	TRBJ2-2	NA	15	CASSHGAADTGELFF	TGCGCCAGCAGCCACGGGGCAGCCGACACCGGGGAGCTGTTTTTT
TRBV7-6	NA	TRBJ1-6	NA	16	CASSPTLGHYNSPLHF	TGTGCCAGCAGCCCTACGTTAGGACACTATAATTCACCCCTCCACTTT
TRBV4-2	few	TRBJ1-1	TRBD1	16	CASSQELTGMNTEAFF	TGTGCCAGCAGCCAGGAACTGACAGGGATGAACACTGAAGCTTTCTTT
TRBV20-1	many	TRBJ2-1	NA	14	CSAKRGTGYNEQFF	TGCAGTGCAAAGAGGGGGACCGGGTACAATGAGCAGTTCTTC
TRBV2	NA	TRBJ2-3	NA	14	CASSGSSGVVTQYF	TGTGCCAGCAGTGGGAGTAGCGGTGTAGTTACGCAGTATTTT
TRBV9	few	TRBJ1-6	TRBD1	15	CASSSRQGSSSPLHF	TGTGCCAGCAGCAGCCGACAGGGGAGTAGTTCACCCCTCCACTTT
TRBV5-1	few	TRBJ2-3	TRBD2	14	CASSPSGGPDTQYF	TGCGCCAGCAGCCCTAGCGGGGGGCCGGATACGCAGTATTTT
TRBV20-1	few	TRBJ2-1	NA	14	CSARFGTAAREQFF	TGCAGTGCTAGATTTGGGACTGCGGCCCGAGAGCAGTTCTTC
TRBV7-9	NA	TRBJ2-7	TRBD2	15	CASSLGLAGYYEQYF	TGTGCCAGCAGCCTAGGACTAGCGGGTTACTACGAGCAGTACTTC
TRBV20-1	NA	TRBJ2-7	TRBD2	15	CSASLTSGTSYEQYF	TGCAGTGCTAGTCTGACTAGCGGGACATCCTACGAGCAGTACTTC
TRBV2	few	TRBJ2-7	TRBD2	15	CASSGIAGEIYEQYF	TGTGCCAGCAGTGGAATAGCGGGAGAAATCTACGAGCAGTACTTC
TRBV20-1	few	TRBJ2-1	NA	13	CSARALADHEQFF	TGCAGTGCTAGGGCACTGGCGGACCATGAGCAGTTCTTC
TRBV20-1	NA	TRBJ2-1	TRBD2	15	CSARLAGGTYNEQFF	TGCAGTGCTAGATTGGCGGGGGGGACCTACAATGAGCAGTTCTTC
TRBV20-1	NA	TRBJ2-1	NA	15	CSARVGQHGSNEQFF	TGCAGTGCTAGAGTTGGACAGCACGGGTCCAATGAGCAGTTCTTC
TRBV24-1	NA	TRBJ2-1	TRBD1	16	CATSDSGTGVYNEQFF	TGTGCCACCAGTGACTCCGGGACAGGGGTCTACAATGAGCAGTTCTTC
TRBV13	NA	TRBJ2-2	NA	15	CASGLGQLITEELFF	TGTGCCAGCGGCCTCGGACAGTTGATCACCGAGGAGCTGTTTTTT
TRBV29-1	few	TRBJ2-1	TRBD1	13	CSVAPGQGGEQFF	TGCAGCGTTGCCCCCGGACAGGGGGGCGAGCAGTTCTTC
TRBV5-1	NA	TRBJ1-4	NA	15	CASSLVEGLGEKLFF	TGCGCCAGCAGCTTGGTCGAGGGTTTGGGGGAAAAACTGTTTTTT
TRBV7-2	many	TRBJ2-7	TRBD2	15	CASRSRRGSSYEQYF	TGTGCCAGCCGAAGCCGTCGCGGGAGCTCCTACGAGCAGTACTTC
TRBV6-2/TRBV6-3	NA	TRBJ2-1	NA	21	CASSYSWLSWEAQSSYNEQFF	TGTGCCAGCAGTTACTCGTGGCTTTCATGGGAAGCCCAGAGCTCCTACAATGAGCAGTTCTTC
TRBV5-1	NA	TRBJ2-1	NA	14	CASSLQKSTTEQFF	TGCGCCAGCAGCCTCCAGAAATCGACTACCGAGCAGTTCTTC
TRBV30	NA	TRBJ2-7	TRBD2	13	CASMTGGGREQYF	TGTGCCTCCATGACGGGAGGGGGGAGGGAGCAGTACTTC
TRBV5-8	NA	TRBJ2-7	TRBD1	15	CASRHRDRWSYEQYF	TGTGCCAGCAGACACCGGGACAGGTGGTCTTACGAGCAGTACTTC
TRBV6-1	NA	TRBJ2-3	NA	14	CASRRFTSTDTQYF	TGTGCCAGCAGAAGATTTACTAGCACAGATACGCAGTATTTT
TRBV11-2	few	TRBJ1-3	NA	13	CASSLDFGNTIYF	TGTGCCAGCAGCTTAGATTTTGGAAACACCATATATTTT